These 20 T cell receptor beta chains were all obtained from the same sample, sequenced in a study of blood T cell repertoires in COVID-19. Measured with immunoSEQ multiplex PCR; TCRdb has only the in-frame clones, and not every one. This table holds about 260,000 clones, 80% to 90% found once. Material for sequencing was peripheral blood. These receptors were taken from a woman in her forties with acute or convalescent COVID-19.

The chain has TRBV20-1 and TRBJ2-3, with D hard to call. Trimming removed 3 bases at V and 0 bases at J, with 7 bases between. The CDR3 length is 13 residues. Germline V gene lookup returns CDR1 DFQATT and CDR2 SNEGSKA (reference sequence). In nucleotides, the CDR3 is TGCAGTGCTAGTGTTCCGAGCACAGATACGCAGTATTTT. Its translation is CSASVPSTDTQYF.

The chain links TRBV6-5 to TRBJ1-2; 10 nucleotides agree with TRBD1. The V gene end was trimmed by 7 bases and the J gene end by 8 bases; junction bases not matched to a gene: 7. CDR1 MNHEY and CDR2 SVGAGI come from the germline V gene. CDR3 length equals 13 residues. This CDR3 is CASTLGTGVGYTF. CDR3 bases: TGTGCCAGCACCCTCGGGACAGGGGTAGGCTACACCTTC.

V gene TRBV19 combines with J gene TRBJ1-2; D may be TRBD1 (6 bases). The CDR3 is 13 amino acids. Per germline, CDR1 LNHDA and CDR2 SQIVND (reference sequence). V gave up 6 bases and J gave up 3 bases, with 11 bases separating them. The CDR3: CASSGGRYYGYTF. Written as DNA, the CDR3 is TGTGCCAGTAGCGGGGGGCGGTACTATGGCTACACCTTC.

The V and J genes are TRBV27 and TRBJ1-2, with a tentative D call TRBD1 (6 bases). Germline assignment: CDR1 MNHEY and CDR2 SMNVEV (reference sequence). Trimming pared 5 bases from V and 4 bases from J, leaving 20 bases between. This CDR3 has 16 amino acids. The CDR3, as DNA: TGTGCCAGCAGTCCTTTATCGACGACAGGAACCTATGGCTACACCTTC. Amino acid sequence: CASSPLSTTGTYGYTF.

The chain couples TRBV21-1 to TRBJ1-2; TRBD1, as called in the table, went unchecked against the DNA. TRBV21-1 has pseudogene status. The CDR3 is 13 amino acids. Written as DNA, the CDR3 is TGTGCCAGCACCTTTGGGCATAACTATGGCTACACCTTC. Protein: CASTFGHNYGYTF.

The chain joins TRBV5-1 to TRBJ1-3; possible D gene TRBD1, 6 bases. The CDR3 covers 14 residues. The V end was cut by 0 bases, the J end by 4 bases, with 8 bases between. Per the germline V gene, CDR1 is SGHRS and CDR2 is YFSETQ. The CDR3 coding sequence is TGCGCCAGCAGCTTGGGGGGGCTCGGAAACACCATATATTTT. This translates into CASSLGGLGNTIYF. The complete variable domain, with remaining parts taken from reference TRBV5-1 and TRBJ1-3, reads KAGVTQTPRYLIKTRGQQVTLSCSPISGHRSVSWYQQTPGQGLQFLFEYFSETQRNKGNFPGRFSGRQFSNSRSEMNVSTLELGDSALYLCASSLGGLGNTIYFGEGSWLTVV.

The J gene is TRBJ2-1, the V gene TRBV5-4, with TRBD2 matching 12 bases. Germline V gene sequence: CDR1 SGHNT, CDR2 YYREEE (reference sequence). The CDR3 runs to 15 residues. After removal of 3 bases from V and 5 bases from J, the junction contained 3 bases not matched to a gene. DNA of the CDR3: TGTGCCAGCAGCTCGACTAGCGGGGGAAACAATGAGCAGTTCTTC. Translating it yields CASSSTSGGNNEQFF.

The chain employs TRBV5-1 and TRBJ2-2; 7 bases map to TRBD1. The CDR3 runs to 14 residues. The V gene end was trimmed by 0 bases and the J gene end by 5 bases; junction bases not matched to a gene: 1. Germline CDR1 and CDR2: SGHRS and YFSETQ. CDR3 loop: CASSLVQGTGELFF. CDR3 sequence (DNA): TGCGCCAGCAGCTTGGTACAGGGGACCGGGGAGCTGTTTTTT.

CDR3 DNA: TGTGCCAGCAGCGGAGTAGTAGATACGCAGTATTTT. This codes for CASSGVVDTQYF. The gene calls are TRBV5-4 and TRBJ2-3; D is ambiguous. V was pared by 4 bases and J by 5 bases, with 8 bases between. This CDR3 is built from 12 residues. Per the germline V gene, CDR1 is SGHNT and CDR2 is YYREEE (reference sequence).

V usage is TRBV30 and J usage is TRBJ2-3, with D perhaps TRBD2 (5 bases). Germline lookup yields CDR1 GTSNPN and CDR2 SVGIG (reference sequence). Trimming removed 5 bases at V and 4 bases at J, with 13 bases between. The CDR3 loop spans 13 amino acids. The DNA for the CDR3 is TGTGCCTGGCAACTAGATTTCGCAGATACGCAGTATTTT. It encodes CAWQLDFADTQYF.

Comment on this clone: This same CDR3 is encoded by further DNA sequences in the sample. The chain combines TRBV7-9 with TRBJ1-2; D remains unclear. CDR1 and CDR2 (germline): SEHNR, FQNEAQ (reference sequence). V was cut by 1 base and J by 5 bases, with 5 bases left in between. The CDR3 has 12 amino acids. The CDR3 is CASSLGSYGYTF. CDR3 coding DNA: TGTGCCAGCAGCTTAGGCAGTTATGGCTACACCTTC.

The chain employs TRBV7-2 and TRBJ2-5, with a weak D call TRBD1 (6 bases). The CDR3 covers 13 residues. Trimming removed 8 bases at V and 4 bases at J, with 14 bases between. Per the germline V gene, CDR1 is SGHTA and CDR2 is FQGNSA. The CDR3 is CASGQSTGETQYF. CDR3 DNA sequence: TGTGCCAGCGGACAGTCGACCGGAGAGACCCAGTACTTC.

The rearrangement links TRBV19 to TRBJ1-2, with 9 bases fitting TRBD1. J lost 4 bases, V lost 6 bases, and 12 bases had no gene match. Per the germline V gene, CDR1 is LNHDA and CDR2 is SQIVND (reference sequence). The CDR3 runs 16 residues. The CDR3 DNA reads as TGTGCCAGTAGCAGACTTACAGGGGGCGGCGTCTATGGCTACACCTTC. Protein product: CASSRLTGGGVYGYTF.

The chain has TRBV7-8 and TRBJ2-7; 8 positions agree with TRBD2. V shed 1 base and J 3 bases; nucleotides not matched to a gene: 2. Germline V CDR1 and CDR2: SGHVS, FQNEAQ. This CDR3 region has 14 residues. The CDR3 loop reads CASSLETSVYEQYV. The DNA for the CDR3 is TGTGCCAGCAGCTTAGAGACTAGCGTCTACGAGCAGTACGTC.

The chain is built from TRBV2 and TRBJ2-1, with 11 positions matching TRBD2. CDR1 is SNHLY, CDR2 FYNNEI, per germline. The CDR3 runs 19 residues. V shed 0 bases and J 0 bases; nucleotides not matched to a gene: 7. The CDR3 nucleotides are TGTGCCAGCAGTGAAGCGCCTAGCGGGGGGCCCAGCTCCTACAATGAGCAGTTCTTC. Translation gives CASSEAPSGGPSSYNEQFF. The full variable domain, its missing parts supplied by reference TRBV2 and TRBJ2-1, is EPEVTQTPSHQVTQMGQEVILRCVPISNHLYFYWYRQILGQKVEFLVSFYNNEISEKSEIFDDQFSVERPDGSNFTLKIRSTKLEDSAMYFCASSEAPSGGPSSYNEQFFGPGTRLTVL.

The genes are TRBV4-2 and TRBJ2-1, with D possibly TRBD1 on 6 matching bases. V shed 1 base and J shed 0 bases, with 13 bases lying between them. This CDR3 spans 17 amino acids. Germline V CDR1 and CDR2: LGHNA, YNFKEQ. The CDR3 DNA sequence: TGTGCCAGCAGCCAAGCGACAGGAGCTTCCTCCTACAATGAGCAGTTCTTC. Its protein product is CASSQATGASSYNEQFF.

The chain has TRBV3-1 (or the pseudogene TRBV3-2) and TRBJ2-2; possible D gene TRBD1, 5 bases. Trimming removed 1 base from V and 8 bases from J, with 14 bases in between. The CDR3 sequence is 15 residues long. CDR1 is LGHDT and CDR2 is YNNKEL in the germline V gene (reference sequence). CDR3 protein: CASSQVHRLGGELFF. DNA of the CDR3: TGTGCCAGCAGCCAAGTTCACAGGTTGGGTGGGGAGCTGTTTTTT.

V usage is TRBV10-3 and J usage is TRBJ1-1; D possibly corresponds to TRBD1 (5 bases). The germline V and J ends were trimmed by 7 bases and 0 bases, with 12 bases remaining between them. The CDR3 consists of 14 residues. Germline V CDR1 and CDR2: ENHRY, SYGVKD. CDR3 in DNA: TGTGCCATCAAAGGGACTTCATTGAACACTGAAGCTTTCTTT. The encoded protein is CAIKGTSLNTEAFF.

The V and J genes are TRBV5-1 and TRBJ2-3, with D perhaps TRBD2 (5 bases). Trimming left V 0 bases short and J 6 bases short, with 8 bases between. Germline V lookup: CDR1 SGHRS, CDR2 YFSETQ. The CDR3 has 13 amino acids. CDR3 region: CASSLGSGDTQYF. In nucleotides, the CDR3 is TGCGCCAGCAGCTTGGGTTCGGGGGATACGCAGTATTTT.

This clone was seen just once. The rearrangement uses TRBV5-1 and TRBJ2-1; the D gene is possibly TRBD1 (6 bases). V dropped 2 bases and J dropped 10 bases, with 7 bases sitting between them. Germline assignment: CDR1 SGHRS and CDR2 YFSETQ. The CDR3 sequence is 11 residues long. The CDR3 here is CASSFGTEQFF. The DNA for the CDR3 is TGCGCCAGCAGCTTCGGGACAGAGCAGTTCTTC.